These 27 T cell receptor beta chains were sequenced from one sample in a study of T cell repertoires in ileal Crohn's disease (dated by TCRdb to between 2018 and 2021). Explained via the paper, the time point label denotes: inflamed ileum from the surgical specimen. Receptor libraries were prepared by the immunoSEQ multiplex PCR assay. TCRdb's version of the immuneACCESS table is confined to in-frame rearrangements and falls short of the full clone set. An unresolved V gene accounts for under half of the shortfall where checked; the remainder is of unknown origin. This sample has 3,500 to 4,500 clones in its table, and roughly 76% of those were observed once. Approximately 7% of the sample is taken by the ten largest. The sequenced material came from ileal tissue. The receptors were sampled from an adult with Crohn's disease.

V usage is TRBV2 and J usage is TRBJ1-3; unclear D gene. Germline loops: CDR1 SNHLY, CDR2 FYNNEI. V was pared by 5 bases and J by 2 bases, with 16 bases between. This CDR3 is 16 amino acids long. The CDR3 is CASSTHGVGPGNTIYF. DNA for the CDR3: TGTGCCAGCAGTACCCACGGGGTTGGCCCTGGAAACACCATATATTTT.

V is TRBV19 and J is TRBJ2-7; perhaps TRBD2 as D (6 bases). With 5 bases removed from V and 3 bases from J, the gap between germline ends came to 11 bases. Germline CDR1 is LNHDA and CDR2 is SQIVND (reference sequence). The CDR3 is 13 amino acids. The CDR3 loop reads CASSSGGIYEQYF. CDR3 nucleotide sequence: TGTGCCAGTAGTTCTGGCGGGATCTACGAGCAGTACTTC.

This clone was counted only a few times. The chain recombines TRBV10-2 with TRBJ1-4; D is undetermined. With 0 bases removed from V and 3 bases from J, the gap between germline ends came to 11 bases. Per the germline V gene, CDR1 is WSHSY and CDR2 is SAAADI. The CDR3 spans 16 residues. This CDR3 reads CASSESVGISNEKLFF. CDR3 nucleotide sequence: TGCGCCAGCAGTGAGTCTGTGGGGATATCTAATGAAAAACTGTTTTTT.

The CDR3 loop reads CASSSLATSTDTQYF. In DNA, the CDR3 is TGTGCCAGCAGCTCCTTAGCGACTAGCACAGATACGCAGTATTTT. The chain combines TRBV4-2 with TRBJ2-3; possibly TRBD2 for D (5 bases). CDR1 and CDR2 from the germline V gene are LGHNA and YNFKEQ. V lost 5 bases and J 0 bases, leaving 12 bases between the germline ends. The CDR3 runs 15 residues.

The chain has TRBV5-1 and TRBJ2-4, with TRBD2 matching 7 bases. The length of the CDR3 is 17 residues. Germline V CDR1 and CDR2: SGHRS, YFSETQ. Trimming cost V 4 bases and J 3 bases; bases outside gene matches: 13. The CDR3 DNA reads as TGCGCCAGCAGCCCCGGGGAGGGAGGAGTAAGCAAAAACATTCAGTACTTC. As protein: CASSPGEGGVSKNIQYF.

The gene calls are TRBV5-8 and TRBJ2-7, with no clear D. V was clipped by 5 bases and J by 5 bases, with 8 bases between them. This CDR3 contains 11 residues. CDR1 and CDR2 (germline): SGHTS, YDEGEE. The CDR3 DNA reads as TGTGCCAGCAGAAATTTAAACGAGCAGTACTTC. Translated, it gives CASRNLNEQYF.

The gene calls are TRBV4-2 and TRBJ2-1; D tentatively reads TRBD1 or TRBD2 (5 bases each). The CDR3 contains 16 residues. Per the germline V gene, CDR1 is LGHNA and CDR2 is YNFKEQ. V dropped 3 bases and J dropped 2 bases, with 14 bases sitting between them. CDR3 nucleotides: TGTGCCAGCAGCCAGGCCGGGACGGTCGCCTACAATGAGCAGTTCTTC. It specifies CASSQAGTVAYNEQFF.

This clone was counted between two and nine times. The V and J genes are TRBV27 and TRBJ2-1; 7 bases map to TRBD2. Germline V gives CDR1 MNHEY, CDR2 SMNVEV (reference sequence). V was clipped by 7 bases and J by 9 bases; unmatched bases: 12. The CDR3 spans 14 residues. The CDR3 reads CASTVGGRLGEQFF. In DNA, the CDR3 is TGTGCCAGCACTGTCGGCGGGAGACTGGGTGAGCAGTTCTTC.

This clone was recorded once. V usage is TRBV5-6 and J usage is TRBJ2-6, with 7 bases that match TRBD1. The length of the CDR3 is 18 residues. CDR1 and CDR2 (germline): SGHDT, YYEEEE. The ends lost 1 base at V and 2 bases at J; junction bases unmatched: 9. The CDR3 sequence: CASSLSRDSQAGANVLTF. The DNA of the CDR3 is TGTGCCAGCAGCTTGTCCAGGGACAGCCAAGCTGGGGCCAACGTCCTGACTTTC.

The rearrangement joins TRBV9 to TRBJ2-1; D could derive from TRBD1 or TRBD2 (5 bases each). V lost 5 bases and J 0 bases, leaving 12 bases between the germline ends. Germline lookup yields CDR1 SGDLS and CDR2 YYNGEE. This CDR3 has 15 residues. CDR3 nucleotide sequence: TGTGCCAGCAGTCCTCCGGGACCCTCCTACAATGAGCAGTTCTTC. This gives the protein CASSPPGPSYNEQFF. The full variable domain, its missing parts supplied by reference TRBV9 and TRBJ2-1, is DSGVTQTPKHLITATGQRVTLRCSPRSGDLSVYWYQQSLDQGLQFLIQYYNGEERAKGNILERFSAQQFPDLHSELNLSSLELGDSALYFCASSPPGPSYNEQFFGPGTRLTVL.

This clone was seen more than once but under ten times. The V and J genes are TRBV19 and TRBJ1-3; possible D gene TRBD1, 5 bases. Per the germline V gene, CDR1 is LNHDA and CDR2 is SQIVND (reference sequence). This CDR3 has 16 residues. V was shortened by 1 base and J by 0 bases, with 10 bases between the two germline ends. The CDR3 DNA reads TGTGCCAGTAGTATAGCTGGGACCATCTCTGGAAACACCATATATTTT. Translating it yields CASSIAGTISGNTIYF.

The CDR3 region has the DNA TGTGCCAGCAGCCCGCGTGTCAGCTACGAGCAGTACTTC. It specifies CASSPRVSYEQYF. The chain links TRBV14 to TRBJ2-7; D not certain. V lost 4 bases and J lost 3, with 10 bases in between. The CDR3 loop spans 13 amino acids. In germline, CDR1 is SGHDN, CDR2 FVKESK. The variable domain in full, completed from reference TRBV14 and TRBJ2-7, reads EAGVTQFPSHSVIEKGQTVTLRCDPISGHDNLYWYRRVMGKEIKFLLHFVKESKQDESGMPNNRFLAERTGGTYSTLKVQPAELEDSGVYFCASSPRVSYEQYFGPGTRLTVT.

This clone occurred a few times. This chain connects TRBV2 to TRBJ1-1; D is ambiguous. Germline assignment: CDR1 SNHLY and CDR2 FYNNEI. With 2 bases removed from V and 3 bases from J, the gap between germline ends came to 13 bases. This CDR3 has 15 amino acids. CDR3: CASSERVLMDTEAFF. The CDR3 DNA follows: TGTGCCAGCAGTGAAAGGGTACTCATGGACACTGAAGCTTTCTTT.

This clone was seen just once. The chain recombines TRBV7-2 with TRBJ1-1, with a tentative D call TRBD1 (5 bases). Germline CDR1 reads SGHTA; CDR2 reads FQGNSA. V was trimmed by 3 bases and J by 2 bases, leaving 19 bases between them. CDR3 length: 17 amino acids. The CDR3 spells CASSFGGYGEFNTEAFF. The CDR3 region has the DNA TGTGCCAGCAGCTTCGGGGGTTATGGGGAGTTTAACACTGAAGCTTTCTTT.

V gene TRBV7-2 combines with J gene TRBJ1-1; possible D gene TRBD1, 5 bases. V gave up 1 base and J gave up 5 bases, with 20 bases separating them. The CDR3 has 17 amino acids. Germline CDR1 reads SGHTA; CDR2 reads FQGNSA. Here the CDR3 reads CASSLDSGSGGRTEAFF. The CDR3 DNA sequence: TGTGCCAGCAGCTTAGACTCAGGGTCCGGGGGTCGGACTGAAGCTTTCTTT.

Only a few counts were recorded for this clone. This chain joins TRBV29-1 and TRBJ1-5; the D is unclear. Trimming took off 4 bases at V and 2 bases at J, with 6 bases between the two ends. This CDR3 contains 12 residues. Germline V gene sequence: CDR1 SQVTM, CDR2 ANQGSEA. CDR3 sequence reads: CSVGAGNQPQHF. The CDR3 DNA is TGCAGCGTTGGAGCAGGCAATCAGCCCCAGCATTTT.

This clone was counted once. The chain's CDR3 is CASSPSAGRRGYTF. The CDR3 bases are TGTGCCAGCAGCCCCTCGGCAGGCCGAAGGGGCTACACCTTC. This chain joins TRBV28 and TRBJ1-2, with no clear D. From germline, CDR1 is MDHEN and CDR2 SYDVKM. The CDR3 runs 14 residues. V was clipped by 6 bases and J by 8 bases, with 19 bases between them.

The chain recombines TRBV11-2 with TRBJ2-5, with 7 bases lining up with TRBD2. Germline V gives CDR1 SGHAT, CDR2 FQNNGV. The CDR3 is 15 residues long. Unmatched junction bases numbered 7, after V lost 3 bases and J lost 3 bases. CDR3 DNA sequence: TGTGCCAGCAGCTTGGGCAGCGGGATTAAAGAGACCCAGTACTTC. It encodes CASSLGSGIKETQYF.

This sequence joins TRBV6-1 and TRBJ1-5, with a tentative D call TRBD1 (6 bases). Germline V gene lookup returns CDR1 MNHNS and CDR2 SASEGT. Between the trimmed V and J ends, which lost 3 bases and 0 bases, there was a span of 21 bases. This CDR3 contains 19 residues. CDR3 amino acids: CASSDGPQGGGYSNQPQHF. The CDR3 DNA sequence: TGTGCCAGCAGTGATGGTCCACAGGGAGGGGGGTATAGCAATCAGCCCCAGCATTTT.

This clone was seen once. This CDR3 reads CASSLVGWPYEQYF. CDR3 nucleotide sequence: TGTGCCAGCAGCTTAGTTGGTTGGCCCTACGAGCAGTACTTC. The chain uses TRBV11-1 and TRBJ2-7, with no clear D. Germline V gene data show CDR1 as SGHAT and CDR2 as FQDESV (reference sequence). The CDR3 is 14 residues long. V lost 1 base and J 2 bases, leaving 9 bases between the germline ends.

The CDR3 region has the DNA TGTGCCAGCAGCTTAGAAACAGGGCGGGAAGCTTTCTTT. Amino acid sequence: CASSLETGREAFF. This rearrangement joins TRBV7-6 to TRBJ1-1; a weak D match, TRBD1 (6 bases). This CDR3 region has 13 residues. V was shortened by 1 base and J by 8 bases, with 11 bases between the two germline ends. Per the germline V gene, CDR1 is SGHVS and CDR2 is FNYEAQ. Full variable domain (outside the CDR3, taken from reference TRBV7-6 and TRBJ1-1): GAGVSQSPRYKVTKRGQDVALRCDPISGHVSLYWYRQALGQGPEFLTYFNYEAQQDKSGLPNDRFSAERPEGSISTLTIQRTEQRDSAMYRCASSLETGREAFFGQGTRLTVV.

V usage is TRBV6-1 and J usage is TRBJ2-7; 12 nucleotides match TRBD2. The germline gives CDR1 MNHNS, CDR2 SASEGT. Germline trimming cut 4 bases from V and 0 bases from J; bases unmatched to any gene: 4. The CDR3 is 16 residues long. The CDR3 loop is CASSVLAGGSSYEQYF. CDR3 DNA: TGTGCCAGCAGTGTCCTAGCGGGAGGGAGCTCCTACGAGCAGTACTTC.

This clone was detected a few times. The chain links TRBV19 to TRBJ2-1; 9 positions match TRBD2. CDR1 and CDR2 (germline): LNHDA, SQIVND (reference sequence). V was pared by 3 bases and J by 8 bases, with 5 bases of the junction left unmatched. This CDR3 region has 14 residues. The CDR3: CASSILAGGHEQFF. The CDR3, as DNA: TGTGCCAGTAGTATTCTTGCGGGAGGGCATGAGCAGTTCTTC. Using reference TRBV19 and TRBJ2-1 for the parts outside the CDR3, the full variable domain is DGGITQSPKYLFRKEGQNVTLSCEQNLNHDAMYWYRQDPGQGLRLIYYSQIVNDFQKGDIAEGYSVSREKKESFPLTVTSAQKNPTAFYLCASSILAGGHEQFFGPGTRLTVL.

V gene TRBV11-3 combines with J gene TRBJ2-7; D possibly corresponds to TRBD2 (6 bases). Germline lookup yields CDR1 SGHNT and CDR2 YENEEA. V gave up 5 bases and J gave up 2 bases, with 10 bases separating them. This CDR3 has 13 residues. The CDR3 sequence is CASSAGEAYEQYF. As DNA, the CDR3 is TGTGCCAGCAGCGCCGGGGAGGCCTACGAGCAGTACTTC.

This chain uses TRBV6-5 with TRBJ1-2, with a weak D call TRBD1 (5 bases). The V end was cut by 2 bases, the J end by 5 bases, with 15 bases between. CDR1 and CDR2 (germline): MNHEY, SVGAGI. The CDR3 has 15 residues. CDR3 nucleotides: TGTGCCAGCAGTTACCAAGTCACAGGAGGGTATGGCTACACCTTC. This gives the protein CASSYQVTGGYGYTF.

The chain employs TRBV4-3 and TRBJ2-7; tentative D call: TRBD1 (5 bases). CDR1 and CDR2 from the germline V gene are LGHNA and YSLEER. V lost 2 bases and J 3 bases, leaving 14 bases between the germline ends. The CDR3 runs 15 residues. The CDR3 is CASSQFLGPDYEQYF. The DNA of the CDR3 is TGCGCCAGCAGCCAATTCTTGGGGCCCGACTACGAGCAGTACTTC.

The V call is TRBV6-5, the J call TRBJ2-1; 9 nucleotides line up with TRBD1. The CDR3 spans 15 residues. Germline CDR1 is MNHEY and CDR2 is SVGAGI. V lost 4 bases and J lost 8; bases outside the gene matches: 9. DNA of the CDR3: TGTGCCAGCAGTTCAAACAGGGGGCGCGTCGATGAGCAGTTCTTC. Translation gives CASSSNRGRVDEQFF.